One and the same sample provided the 3 T cell receptor beta chains below, sequenced in a study of blood T cells in healthy people across ages. The second PCR ran 7 to 11 cycles with a sample-barcoded 5' primer and J-beta primers. MiXCR, applied by TCRdb to the 5' RACE reads, yields one record per CDR3 protein. Here the sample spans some 900,000 distinct CDR3 sequences, 29% being singletons. Sequencing was done on a sample of blood. The receptors originated from an elderly woman in good health.

In its sample, this clonotype was seen a few times. This CDR3 reads CASSLGQGKNTEAFF. CDR3 DNA: TGTGCCAGCAGTTTAGGGCAGGGGAAGAACACTGAAGCTTTCTTT. The rearrangement uses TRBV12-3 or TRBV12-4 and TRBJ1-1; possibly TRBD1 for D (6 bases). The CDR3 covers 15 residues. V lost 1 base and J lost 1, with 10 bases in between.

The rearrangement links TRBV2 to TRBJ2-5, with a possible D match to TRBD1 (6 bases). The V gene lost 6 bases and the J gene lost 11 bases, with 19 bases spanning the gap. The V gene's germline CDR1 is SNHLY and CDR2 FYNNEI. The CDR3 covers 13 residues. Here the CDR3 DNA reads TGTGCCAGCAGGACACAGGGCTACAATGAACAGTACTTC. Protein product: CASRTQGYNEQYF.

This sequence joins TRBV6-5 and TRBJ1-3, with D perhaps matching TRBD1 (6 bases). Germline V gene lookup returns CDR1 MNHEY and CDR2 SVGAGI. V gave up 0 bases and J gave up 3 bases, with 21 bases separating them. The CDR3 runs 19 residues. This chain's CDR3 is CASSYSWTPSGHLGNTIYF. As DNA, the CDR3 is TGTGCCAGCAGTTACTCTTGGACGCCTTCGGGACACCTTGGAAACACCATATATTTT.